The clone carrying this T cell receptor beta chain was seen a few times. What it binds is unknown. Researchers made TCR cDNA using 5'RACE template switching, and this step added a universal primer site and UMIs. TCRdb reanalysed the 5' RACE reads using MiXCR and keeps one entry per CDR3 protein. The sample has about 300,000 distinct CDR3 sequences; 8.5% to 10% are singletons. V lost 4 bases to trimming and J lost 0 bases, with 13 bases between them. The CDR3 spans 15 residues. The germline V gene has CDR1 SEHNR and CDR2 FQNEAQ (reference sequence). The source of the sample is a study of T cells after yellow fever vaccination. The wider study: Low-cell-number fractions were prepared with SMART-Seq v4 Ultra Low Input. Study conclusions and caveats: A secondary response was less intense yet reached its peak sooner, at day 5 versus 15. Most clones from primary vaccination resurfaced after the booster (nearly 97% CD4, approximately 88% CD8).

The chain combines TRBV7-9 with TRBJ2-7; no firm D call. The sample consisted of CD4+ T cells sorted from PBMCs, taken 5 days after the yellow fever booster vaccination. The TCR sequence derives from a man aged 18 to 29 who received the YFV17D yellow fever vaccine. CDR3 in amino acids: CASSSWVGSSYEQYF. CDR3 DNA: TGTGCCAGCAGCTCTTGGGTCGGCTCCTCCTACGAGCAGTACTTC. Drawing the rest from reference TRBV7-9 and TRBJ2-7, the complete variable domain is DTGVSQNPRHKITKRGQNVTFRCDPISEHNRLYWYRQTLGQGPEFLTYFQNEAQLEKSRLLSDRFSAERPKGSFSTLEIQRTEQGDSAMYLCASSSWVGSSYEQYFGPGTRLTVT.